One and the same sample provided the 20 T cell receptor beta chains below, sequenced in a study of T cells in Graves' hyperthyroidism and ophthalmopathy. Amplification targeted TCR beta CDR3 regions from RNA transcripts. Researchers ran a first-round RT-PCR on the TCR CDR3 using the HTBI primer set. In TCRdb, the multiplex PCR reads were re-called with MiXCR into one record per CDR3 protein. The sample lists 350,000 to 450,000 distinct CDR3 sequences, approximately 14% occurring once. The sample comprised blood. Every receptor here comes from a woman between 55 and 75 years old with Graves' hyperthyroidism.

This clonotype was seen repeatedly, ten times or more. This chain connects TRBV2 to TRBJ1-6; TRBD1 agrees at 9 bases. CDR3 size: 15 residues. V gave up 3 bases and J gave up 11 bases; unmatched junction bases: 8. The V gene's germline CDR1 is SNHLY and CDR2 FYNNEI. The DNA for the CDR3 is TGTGCCAGCAGTGAGGATGGGACAGGGAATACACCCCTCCACTTT. Its protein is CASSEDGTGNTPLHF.

This clonotype was seen ten or more times. The V call is TRBV12-3 or TRBV12-4, the J call TRBJ2-3; a possible D gene is TRBD2 (7 bases). The CDR3 totals 16 residues. Between the trimmed V and J ends, which lost 9 bases and 2 bases, there was a span of 21 bases. CDR3 residues: CARARGGVGPTDTQYF. The CDR3 coding sequence is TGTGCCAGAGCCAGAGGGGGGGTAGGCCCCACAGATACGCAGTATTTT.

V usage is TRBV10-3 and J usage is TRBJ2-2; TRBD1 is a possible D gene (5 bases). Germline V gene lookup returns CDR1 ENHRY and CDR2 SYGVKD. Trimming removed 3 bases at V and 2 bases at J, with 13 bases between. CDR3 size: 16 residues. CDR3 in DNA: TGTGCCATCAGTGATGGGGCCAAGATTAACACCGGGGAGCTGTTTTTT. Residues: CAISDGAKINTGELFF.

The chain couples TRBV30 to TRBJ1-1; D possibly corresponds to TRBD1 (6 bases). The germline V and J ends were trimmed by 5 bases and 4 bases, with 17 bases remaining between them. This CDR3 is built from 14 residues. Germline-derived CDR1 and CDR2 are GTSNPN and SVGIG (reference sequence). CDR3 protein: CAWGGGRLFTEAFF. The CDR3 coding sequence is TGTGCCTGGGGGGGGGGCCGACTCTTCACTGAAGCTTTCTTT.

Concerning this clonotype itself: Being one base from a much bigger clone, this may be a read error. The genes are TRBV5-5 and TRBJ2-7; 10 bases align to TRBD2. This CDR3 is 14 amino acids long. Per germline, CDR1 SGHKS and CDR2 YYEKEE (reference sequence). J was trimmed by 2 bases and V by 2 bases; bases with no gene match: 1. The chain's CDR3 is CASSFGLAAYEQYF. The CDR3 coding sequence is TGTGCCAGCAGCTTCGGACTAGCGGCCTACGAGCAGTACTTC.

There are a few counts of this clonotype. The V and J genes are TRBV24-1 and TRBJ2-3; D gene unclear. Germline V gene lookup returns CDR1 KGHDR and CDR2 SFDVKD. This CDR3 region has 15 residues. With 0 bases removed from V and 4 bases from J, the gap between germline ends came to 10 bases. CDR3 DNA: TGTGCCACCAGTGATTTGACGAACAGCCCAGATACGCAGTATTTT. Translated: CATSDLTNSPDTQYF.

This clonotype was recorded at least ten times. The chain is built from TRBV7-3 and TRBJ2-1; TRBD2 is a possible D gene (5 bases). V was cut by 4 bases and J by 4 bases, with 14 bases left in between. CDR1 SGHTA and CDR2 FQGTGA come from the germline V gene. The CDR3 has 15 residues. CDR3 in DNA: TGTGCCAGCAGCTCCGTCGGGATAGTGTACAATGAGCAGTTCTTC. It yields the protein CASSSVGIVYNEQFF. Complete variable domain (other parts from reference TRBV7-3 and TRBJ2-1): GAGVSQTPSNKVTEKGKYVELRCDPISGHTALYWYRQSLGQGPEFLIYFQGTGAADDSGLPNDRFFAVRPEGSVSTLKIQRTERGDSAVYLCASSSVGIVYNEQFFGPGTRLTVL.

The chain employs TRBV20-1 and TRBJ2-1; D remains ambiguous. The ends were cut back, 7 bases at V and 0 bases at J, with 10 bases in the middle. CDR3 size: 13 residues. Germline loops: CDR1 DFQATT, CDR2 SNEGSKA (reference sequence). CDR3 amino acids: CSGVASSYNEQFF. The DNA for the CDR3 is TGCAGTGGGGTCGCTAGCTCCTACAATGAGCAGTTCTTC.

This clonotype came up a few times. The chain employs TRBV9 and TRBJ2-3; D gene ambiguous. V was trimmed by 4 bases and J by 1 base, leaving 7 bases between them. The CDR3 runs to 13 residues. Germline V gene lookup returns CDR1 SGDLS and CDR2 YYNGEE. CDR3 amino acids: CASSTTGTDTQYF. The CDR3 bases are TGTGCCAGCAGCACGACCGGCACAGATACGCAGTATTTT.

The chain employs TRBV3-1 and TRBJ2-3; no clear D. The CDR3 sequence is 13 residues long. Trimming shortened V by 3 bases and J by 4 bases, and 8 bases separated the two germline ends. Looked up from germline, CDR1 is LGHDT and CDR2 is YNNKEL (reference sequence). CDR3 in DNA: TGTGCCAGCAGCCAGCAAGGGCCAGATACGCAGTATTTT. Amino acid sequence: CASSQQGPDTQYF.

The rearrangement links TRBV11-3 to TRBJ1-1; D is perhaps TRBD1 (5 bases). V was pared by 5 bases and J by 4 bases, with 17 bases between. The CDR3 sequence is 15 residues long. Germline loops: CDR1 SGHNT, CDR2 YENEEA. This CDR3 is CASSPPLGESTEAFF. DNA for the CDR3: TGTGCCAGCAGCCCTCCATTGGGGGAATCCACTGAAGCTTTCTTT. Combining the CDR3 with reference TRBV11-3 and TRBJ1-1 gives the whole variable domain EAGVVQSPRYKIIEKKQPVAFWCNPISGHNTLYWYLQNLGQGPELLIRYENEEAVDDSQLPKDRFSAERLKGVDSTLKIQPAELGDSAVYLCASSPPLGESTEAFFGQGTRLTVV.

The sample holds many counts of this clonotype. This rearrangement joins TRBV2 to TRBJ2-4; D perhaps matches TRBD1 (5 bases). V lost 8 bases, J lost 0 bases, and 11 bases lay in between. Looked up from germline, CDR1 is SNHLY and CDR2 is FYNNEI. The CDR3 has 14 residues. CDR3 sequence (DNA): TGTGCCAGCGGGGCAAGCCTAGCCAAAAACATTCAGTACTTC. Amino acids: CASGASLAKNIQYF.

For this clonotype: A much larger clonotype is one base distant, so this may be a read error. The chain is built from TRBV15 and TRBJ2-7, with a tentative D call TRBD1 (5 bases). Trimming shortened V by 5 bases and J by 0 bases, and 17 bases separated the two germline ends. Germline V lookup: CDR1 LNHNV, CDR2 YYDKDF (reference sequence). The CDR3 contains 16 residues. The DNA of the CDR3 is TGTGCCACCAGCCCCCTAAATAGGGGCGGCTCCTACGAGCAGTACTTC. Its protein is CATSPLNRGGSYEQYF.

This clonotype was detected a few times. The chain recombines TRBV5-4 with TRBJ2-1; no clear D gene. V shed 0 bases and J shed 0 bases, with 4 bases lying between them. This CDR3 has 14 amino acids. Germline CDR1 SGHNT, CDR2 YYREEE (reference sequence). The CDR3 region is CASSLDRSYNEQFF. The CDR3 coding sequence is TGTGCCAGCAGCTTGGACCGCTCCTACAATGAGCAGTTCTTC.

This clonotype was recorded many times. The chain couples TRBV27 to TRBJ2-7, with D possibly matching TRBD1 (7 bases). CDR1 is MNHEY and CDR2 is SMNVEV in the germline V gene (reference sequence). This CDR3 has 16 amino acids. With 2 bases removed from V and 2 bases from J, the gap between germline ends came to 16 bases. In DNA, the CDR3 is TGTGCCAGCAGTTTAAACGGCGGGACAGCGACCTACGAGCAGTACTTC. Protein: CASSLNGGTATYEQYF.

This clonotype occurred a few times. The chain recombines TRBV30 with TRBJ2-5; perhaps TRBD2 as D (6 bases). Germline values: CDR1 GTSNPN, CDR2 SVGIG (reference sequence). The CDR3 has 18 amino acids. V was trimmed by 4 bases and J by 0 bases, leaving 24 bases between them. The CDR3 sequence is CAWMRSTYIGGNQETQYF. CDR3 coding DNA: TGTGCCTGGATGAGGTCGACGTATATCGGGGGAAACCAAGAGACCCAGTACTTC.

This clonotype occurred many times. The V call is TRBV18, the J call TRBJ2-2; 7 nucleotides match TRBD1. The CDR3 extends over 15 amino acids. J was trimmed by 0 bases and V by 5 bases; bases with no gene match: 3. Per the germline V gene, CDR1 is KGHSH and CDR2 is LQKENI. The CDR3 is CASSEGQTNTGELFF. The DNA for the CDR3 is TGTGCCAGCTCAGAGGGACAGACGAACACCGGGGAGCTGTTTTTT.

In its sample, this clonotype was seen many times. The V call is TRBV10-3, the J call TRBJ2-1; TRBD2 matches at 11 bases. V lost 10 bases, J lost 3 bases, and 5 bases stayed unmatched. The CDR3 covers 14 residues. The V gene's germline CDR1 is ENHRY and CDR2 SYGVKD. The CDR3 DNA is TGTGCCACCCAGACTAGCGGGAACTACAATGAGCAGTTCTTC. Translated, it gives CATQTSGNYNEQFF.

V usage is TRBV7-9 and J usage is TRBJ2-7, with TRBD2 matching over 13 bases. With V trimmed by 0 bases and J by 4 bases, 3 bases remained unmatched. This CDR3 has 16 amino acids. Germline CDR1 reads SEHNR; CDR2 reads FQNEAQ (reference sequence). The CDR3 region is CASSLATSGRFYEQYF. DNA for the CDR3: TGTGCCAGCAGCTTAGCGACTAGCGGGAGGTTTTACGAGCAGTACTTC.

This clonotype was recorded many times. This chain uses TRBV6-1 with TRBJ2-7, with 16 bases fitting TRBD2. CDR3 length equals 15 residues. The germline V gene encodes CDR1 MNHNS and CDR2 SASEGT. With 6 bases clipped from V and 6 bases from J, the junction kept 5 bases outside the gene matches. The CDR3, as DNA: TGTGCCAGCAGCGTTGGGACTAGCGGGAGGGGCGAGCAGTACTTC. Its translation is CASSVGTSGRGEQYF.